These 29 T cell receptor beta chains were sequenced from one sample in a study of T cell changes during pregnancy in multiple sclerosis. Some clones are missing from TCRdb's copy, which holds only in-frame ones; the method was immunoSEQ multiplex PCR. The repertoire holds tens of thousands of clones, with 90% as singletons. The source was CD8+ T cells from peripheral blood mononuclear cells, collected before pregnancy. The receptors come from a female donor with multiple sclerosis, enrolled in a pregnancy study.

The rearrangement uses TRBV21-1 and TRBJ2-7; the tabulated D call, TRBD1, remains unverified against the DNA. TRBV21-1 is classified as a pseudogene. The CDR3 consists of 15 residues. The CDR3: CASSGQGAGRDEQYF. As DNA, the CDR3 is TGTGCCAGCAGTGGTCAGGGGGCGGGTAGGGACGAGCAGTACTTC.

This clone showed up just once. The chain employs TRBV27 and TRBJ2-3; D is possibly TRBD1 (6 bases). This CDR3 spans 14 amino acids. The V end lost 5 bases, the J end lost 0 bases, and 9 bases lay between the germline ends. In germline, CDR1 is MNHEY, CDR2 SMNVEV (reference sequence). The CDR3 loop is CASSPGQSTDTQYF. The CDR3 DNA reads TGTGCCAGCAGTCCCGGACAGAGCACAGATACGCAGTATTTT.

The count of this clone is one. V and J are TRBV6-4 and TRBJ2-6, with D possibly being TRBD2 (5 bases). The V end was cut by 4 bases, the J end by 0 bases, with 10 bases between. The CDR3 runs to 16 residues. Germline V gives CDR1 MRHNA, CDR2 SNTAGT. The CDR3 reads CASSARDGSGANVLTF. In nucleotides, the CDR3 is TGTGCCAGCAGTGCCCGGGATGGCTCTGGGGCCAACGTCCTGACTTTC.

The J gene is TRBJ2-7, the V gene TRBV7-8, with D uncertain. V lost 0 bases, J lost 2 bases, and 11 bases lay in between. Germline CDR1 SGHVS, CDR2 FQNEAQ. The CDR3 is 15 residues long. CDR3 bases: TGTGCCAGCAGCTTAGCCCCAAATCAGGCCTACGAGCAGTACTTC. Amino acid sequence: CASSLAPNQAYEQYF.

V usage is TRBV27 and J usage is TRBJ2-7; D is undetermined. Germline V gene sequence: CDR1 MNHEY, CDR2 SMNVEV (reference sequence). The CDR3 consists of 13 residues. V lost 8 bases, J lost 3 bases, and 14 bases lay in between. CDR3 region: CASGLGSIYEQYF. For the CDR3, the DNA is TGTGCCAGCGGGCTTGGTTCTATCTACGAGCAGTACTTC.

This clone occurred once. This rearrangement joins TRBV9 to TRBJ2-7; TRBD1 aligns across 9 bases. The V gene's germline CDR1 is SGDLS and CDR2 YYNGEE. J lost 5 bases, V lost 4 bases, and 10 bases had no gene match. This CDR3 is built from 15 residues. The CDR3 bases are TGTGCCAGCAGCCATGCCGGGACAGGGAACCACGAGCAGTACTTC. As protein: CASSHAGTGNHEQYF.

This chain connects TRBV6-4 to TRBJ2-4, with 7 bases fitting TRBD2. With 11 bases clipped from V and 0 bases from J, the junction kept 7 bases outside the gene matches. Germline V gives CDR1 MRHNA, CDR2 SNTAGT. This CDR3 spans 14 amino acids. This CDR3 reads CASKRDLAKNIQYF. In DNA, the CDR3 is TGTGCCTCTAAGCGGGATCTAGCCAAAAACATTCAGTACTTC.

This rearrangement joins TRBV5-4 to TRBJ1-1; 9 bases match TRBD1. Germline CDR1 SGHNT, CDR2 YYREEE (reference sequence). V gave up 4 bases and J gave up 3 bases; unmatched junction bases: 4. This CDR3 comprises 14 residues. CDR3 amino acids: CASSPDRGYTEAFF. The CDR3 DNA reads TGTGCCAGCAGCCCGGACAGGGGCTACACTGAAGCTTTCTTT. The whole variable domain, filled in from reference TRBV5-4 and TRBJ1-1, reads ETGVTQSPTHLIKTRGQQVTLRCSSQSGHNTVSWYQQALGQGPQFIFQYYREEENGRGNFPPRFSGLQFPNYSSELNVNALELDDSALYLCASSPDRGYTEAFFGQGTRLTVV.

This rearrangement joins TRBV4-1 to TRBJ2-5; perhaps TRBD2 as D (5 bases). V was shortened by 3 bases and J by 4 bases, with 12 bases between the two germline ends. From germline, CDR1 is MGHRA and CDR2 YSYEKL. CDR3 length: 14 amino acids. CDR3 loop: CASSQRAAGETQYF. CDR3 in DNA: TGCGCCAGCAGCCAGCGGGCGGCGGGAGAGACCCAGTACTTC.

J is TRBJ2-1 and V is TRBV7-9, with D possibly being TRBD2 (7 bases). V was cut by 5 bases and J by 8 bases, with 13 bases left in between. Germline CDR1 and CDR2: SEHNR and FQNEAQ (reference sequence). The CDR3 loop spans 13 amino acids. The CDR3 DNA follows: TGTGCCAGCAGCCGTCCGGGGGGCGATGAGCAGTTCTTC. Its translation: CASSRPGGDEQFF.

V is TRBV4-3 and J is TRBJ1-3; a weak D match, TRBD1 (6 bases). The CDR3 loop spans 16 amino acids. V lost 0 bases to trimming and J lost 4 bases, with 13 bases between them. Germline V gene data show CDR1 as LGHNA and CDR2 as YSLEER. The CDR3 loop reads CASSQDSTGTGNTIYF. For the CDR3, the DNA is TGCGCCAGCAGCCAAGATTCTACAGGGACCGGAAACACCATATATTTT.

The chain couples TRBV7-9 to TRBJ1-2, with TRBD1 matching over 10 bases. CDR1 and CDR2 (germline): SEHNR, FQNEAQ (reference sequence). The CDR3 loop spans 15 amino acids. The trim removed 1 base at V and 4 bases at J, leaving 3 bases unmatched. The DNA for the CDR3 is TGTGCCAGCAGCTTAGACGGGACAGGGGCCTATGGCTACACCTTC. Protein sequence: CASSLDGTGAYGYTF.

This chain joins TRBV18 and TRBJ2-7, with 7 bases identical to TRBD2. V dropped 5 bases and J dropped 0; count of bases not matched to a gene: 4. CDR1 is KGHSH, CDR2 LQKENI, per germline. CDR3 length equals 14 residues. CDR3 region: CASSERGGSYEQYF. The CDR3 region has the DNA TGTGCCAGCTCAGAGCGGGGAGGCTCCTACGAGCAGTACTTC.

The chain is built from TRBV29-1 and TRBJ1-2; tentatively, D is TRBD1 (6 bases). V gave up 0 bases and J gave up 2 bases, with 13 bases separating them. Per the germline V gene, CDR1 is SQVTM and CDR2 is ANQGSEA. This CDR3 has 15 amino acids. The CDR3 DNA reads TGCAGCGTTGAAGATCTGGGAACAGGGAACTATGGCTACACCTTC. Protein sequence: CSVEDLGTGNYGYTF.

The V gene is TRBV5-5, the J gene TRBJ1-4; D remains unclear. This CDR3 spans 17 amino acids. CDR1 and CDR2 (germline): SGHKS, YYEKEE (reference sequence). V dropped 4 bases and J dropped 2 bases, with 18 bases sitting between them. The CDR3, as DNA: TGTGCCAGCAGCGACCTAGGCGGGCGGGCGACTAATGAAAAACTGTTTTTT. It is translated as CASSDLGGRATNEKLFF.

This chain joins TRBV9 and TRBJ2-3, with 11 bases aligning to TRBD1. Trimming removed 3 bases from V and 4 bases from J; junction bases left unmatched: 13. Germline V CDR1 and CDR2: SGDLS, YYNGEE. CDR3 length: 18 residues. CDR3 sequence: CASSARVPGQGVPDTQYF. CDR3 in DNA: TGTGCCAGCAGCGCCCGAGTTCCGGGACAGGGGGTACCAGATACGCAGTATTTT.

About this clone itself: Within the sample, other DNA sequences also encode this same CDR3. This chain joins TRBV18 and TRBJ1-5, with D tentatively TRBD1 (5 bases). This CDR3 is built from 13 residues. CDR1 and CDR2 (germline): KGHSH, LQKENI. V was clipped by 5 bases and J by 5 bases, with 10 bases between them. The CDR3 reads CASSGGRDQPQHF. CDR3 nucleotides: TGTGCCAGCTCAGGGGGGAGGGATCAGCCCCAGCATTTT.

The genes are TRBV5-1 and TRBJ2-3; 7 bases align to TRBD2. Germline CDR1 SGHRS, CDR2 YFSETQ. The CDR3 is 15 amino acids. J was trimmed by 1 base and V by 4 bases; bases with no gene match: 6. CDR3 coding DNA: TGCGCCAGCAGCAATAGCGGGTGGGGCACAGATACGCAGTATTTT. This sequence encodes CASSNSGWGTDTQYF.

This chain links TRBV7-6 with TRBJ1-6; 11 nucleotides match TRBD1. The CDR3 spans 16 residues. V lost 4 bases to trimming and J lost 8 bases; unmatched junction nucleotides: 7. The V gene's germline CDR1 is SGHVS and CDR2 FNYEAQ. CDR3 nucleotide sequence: TGTGCCAGCAGCTCCAGGGACAGGGGGGAGTATTCACCCCTCCACTTT. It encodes CASSSRDRGEYSPLHF.

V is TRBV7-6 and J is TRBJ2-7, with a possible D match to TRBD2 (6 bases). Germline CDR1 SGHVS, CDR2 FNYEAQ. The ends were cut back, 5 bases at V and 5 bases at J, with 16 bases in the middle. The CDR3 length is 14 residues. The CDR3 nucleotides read TGTGCCAGCAGCCGGGAACTGGGGGGTGACGAGCAGTACTTC. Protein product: CASSRELGGDEQYF.

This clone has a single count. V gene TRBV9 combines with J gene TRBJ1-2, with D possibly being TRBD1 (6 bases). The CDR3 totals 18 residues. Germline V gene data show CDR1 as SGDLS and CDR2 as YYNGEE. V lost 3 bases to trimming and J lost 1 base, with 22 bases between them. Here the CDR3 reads CASSAFSGGKGGNYGYTF. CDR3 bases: TGTGCCAGCAGCGCCTTCTCGGGGGGGAAGGGGGGTAACTATGGCTACACCTTC.

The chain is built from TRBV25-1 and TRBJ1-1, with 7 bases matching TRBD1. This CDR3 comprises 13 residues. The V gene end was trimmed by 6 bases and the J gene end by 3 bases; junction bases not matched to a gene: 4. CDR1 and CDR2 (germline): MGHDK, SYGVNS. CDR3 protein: CASSRGQYTEAFF. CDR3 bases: TGTGCCAGCAGCCGGGGACAGTACACTGAAGCTTTCTTT.

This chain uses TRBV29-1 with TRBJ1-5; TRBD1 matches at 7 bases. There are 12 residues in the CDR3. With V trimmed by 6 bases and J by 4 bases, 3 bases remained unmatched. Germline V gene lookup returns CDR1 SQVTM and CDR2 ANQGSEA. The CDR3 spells CSVGTENQPQHF. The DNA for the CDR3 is TGCAGCGTGGGGACAGAGAATCAGCCCCAGCATTTT.

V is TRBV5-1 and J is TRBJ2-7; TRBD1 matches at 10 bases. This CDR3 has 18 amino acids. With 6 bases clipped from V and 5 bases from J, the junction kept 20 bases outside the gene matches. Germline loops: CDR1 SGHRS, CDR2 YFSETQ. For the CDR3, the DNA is TGCGCCAGCACCAAAAACCACTTCACCTCCGGGACAGGGGACGAGCAGTACTTC. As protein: CASTKNHFTSGTGDEQYF.

CDR3 DNA sequence: TGCAGTGTCTTCAATGAGCAGTTCTTC. Amino acid sequence: CSVFNEQFF. The chain carries TRBV20-1 and TRBJ2-1; the D is unclear. Trimming took 7 bases from V and 6 from J, leaving 4 bases between them. Germline V gives CDR1 DFQATT, CDR2 SNEGSKA (reference sequence). The CDR3 is 9 residues long.

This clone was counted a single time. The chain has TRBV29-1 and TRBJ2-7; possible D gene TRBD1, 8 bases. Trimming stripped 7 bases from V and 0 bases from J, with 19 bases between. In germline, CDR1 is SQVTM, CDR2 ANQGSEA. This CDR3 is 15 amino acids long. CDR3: CSASGQGGGSYEQYF. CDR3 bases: TGCAGCGCCTCTGGACAGGGCGGGGGCTCCTACGAGCAGTACTTC.

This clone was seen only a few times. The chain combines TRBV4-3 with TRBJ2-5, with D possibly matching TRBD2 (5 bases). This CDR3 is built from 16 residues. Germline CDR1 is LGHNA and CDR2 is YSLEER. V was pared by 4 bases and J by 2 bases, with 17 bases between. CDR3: CASSPRGPGEQETQYF. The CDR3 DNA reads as TGCGCCAGCAGCCCCCGAGGACCCGGGGAGCAAGAGACCCAGTACTTC.

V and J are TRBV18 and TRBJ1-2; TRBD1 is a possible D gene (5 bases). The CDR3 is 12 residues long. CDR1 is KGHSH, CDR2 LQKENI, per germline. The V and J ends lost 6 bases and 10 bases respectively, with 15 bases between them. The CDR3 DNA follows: TGTGCCAGCTCGCTAGCCGGGGGGTACTACACCTTC. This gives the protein CASSLAGGYYTF.

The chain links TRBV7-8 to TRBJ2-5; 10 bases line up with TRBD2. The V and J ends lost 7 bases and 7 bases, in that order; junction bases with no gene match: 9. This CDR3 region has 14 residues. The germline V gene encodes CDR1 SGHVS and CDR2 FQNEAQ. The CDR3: CASTSSGGTGTQYF. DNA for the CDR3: TGTGCCAGCACCTCTAGCGGGGGTACAGGGACCCAGTACTTC.